Listed here are 30 T cell receptor beta chains from one sample, sequenced in a study of identical twins. Each CDR3 protein gets one entry after TCRdb re-called the 5' RACE reads with MiXCR. The repertoire holds some 600,000 distinct CDR3 sequences, with just over 7% as singletons. The sample was also linked to a second study, of yellow fever vaccine responses in identical twins.

Sequencing was done on a sample of PBMCs. The receptors shown here come from a woman between 18 and 29 years old in good health.

This clonotype was counted at least ten times. The CDR3 region has the DNA TGCAGTGCTCGGGAGAGCTCCTACAATGAGCAGTTCTTC. It codes for CSARESSYNEQFF. The chain is built from TRBV20-1 and TRBJ2-1; tentatively, D is TRBD2 (6 bases). Germline CDR1 reads DFQATT; CDR2 reads SNEGSKA (reference sequence). Trimming cost V 5 bases and J 0 bases, with 8 bases left between them. CDR3 length: 13 residues.

This clonotype appeared many times. The CDR3: CASSLSLPGLAANTGELFF. The CDR3 bases are TGTGCCAGCAGCTTAAGCCTTCCTGGACTAGCCGCCAACACCGGGGAGCTGTTTTTT. V usage is TRBV7-7 and J usage is TRBJ2-2, with 8 bases matching TRBD2. V lost 2 bases, J lost 2 bases, and 13 bases stayed unmatched. Per the germline V gene, CDR1 is SSHAT and CDR2 is FNYEAQ (reference sequence). The CDR3 runs to 19 residues.

This clonotype was recorded many times. The CDR3 DNA sequence: TGTGCCACCAAAAACACCGGGGAGCTGTTTTTT. The encoded protein is CATKNTGELFF. The chain couples TRBV12-3 or TRBV12-4 to TRBJ2-2; D unclear. The CDR3 is made up of 11 amino acids. Trimming pared 10 bases from V and 2 bases from J, leaving 5 bases between.

There are a few counts of this clonotype. The chain has TRBV21-1 and TRBJ1-4; the table calls TRBD1, which could not be checked here. TRBV21-1 is a recognized pseudogene. The CDR3 is 12 amino acids. The CDR3 loop is CASRGQDEKLFF. The CDR3 bases are TGTGCCAGCAGGGGACAGGATGAAAAACTGTTTTTT.

This clonotype occurred a few times. This chain joins TRBV7-6 and TRBJ2-4, with TRBD1 identical over 8 bases. V lost 5 bases, J lost 6 bases, and 18 bases stayed unmatched. CDR3 size: 18 residues. Germline CDR1 is SGHVS and CDR2 is FNYEAQ. This CDR3 reads CASSPGQGQARTGNIQYF. The CDR3 nucleotides are TGTGCCAGCAGCCCAGGACAGGGCCAAGCAAGGACGGGAAACATTCAGTACTTC.

This clonotype was found a few times. The V and J genes are TRBV12-3 or TRBV12-4 and TRBJ1-5; D is unclear. CDR3 length: 17 amino acids. V shed 4 bases and J shed 0 bases, with 16 bases lying between them. CDR3 region: CASSYEPLANSNQPQHF. For the CDR3, the DNA is TGTGCCAGCAGTTACGAACCCTTAGCCAATAGCAATCAGCCCCAGCATTTT.

This rearrangement joins TRBV7-9 to TRBJ1-1; D is unclear. Trimming shortened V by 5 bases and J by 0 bases, and 7 bases separated the two germline ends. Per germline, CDR1 SEHNR and CDR2 FQNEAQ (reference sequence). This CDR3 is 13 amino acids long. The CDR3 region has the DNA TGTGCCAGCAGCCAAGAGATGAACACTGAAGCTTTCTTT. It codes for CASSQEMNTEAFF.

The genes are TRBV28 and TRBJ2-3; the match to TRBD2 covers 14 bases. CDR3 length equals 20 residues. Trimming took 2 bases from V and 2 from J; bases not matched to a gene: 12. Germline loops: CDR1 MDHEN, CDR2 SYDVKM. DNA of the CDR3: TGTGCCAGCAGTTTAACCGGGACTAGCGGGAGCGGGGGGCTCACAGATACGCAGTATTTT. Translation gives CASSLTGTSGSGGLTDTQYF.

This clonotype showed up just a few times. This sequence joins TRBV9 and TRBJ2-3; the match to TRBD2 covers 12 bases. This CDR3 is 18 amino acids long. Trimming took 3 bases from V and 0 from J; bases not matched to a gene: 8. Germline CDR1 reads SGDLS; CDR2 reads YYNGEE. CDR3 nucleotide sequence: TGTGCCAGCAGCGAACTAGCGGGGGGACTCCGAAGCACAGATACGCAGTATTTT. Translation gives CASSELAGGLRSTDTQYF.

Ten or more counts support this clonotype. J is TRBJ2-1 and V is TRBV5-1; TRBD2 aligns across 12 bases. The V gene end was trimmed by 0 bases and the J gene end by 3 bases; junction bases not matched to a gene: 1. The CDR3 has 16 amino acids. The germline V gene encodes CDR1 SGHRS and CDR2 YFSETQ. The CDR3 DNA reads TGCGCCAGCAGCTTGGGACTAGCGGGGGACTACAATGAGCAGTTCTTC. As protein: CASSLGLAGDYNEQFF. The complete variable domain, with remaining parts taken from reference TRBV5-1 and TRBJ2-1, reads KAGVTQTPRYLIKTRGQQVTLSCSPISGHRSVSWYQQTPGQGLQFLFEYFSETQRNKGNFPGRFSGRQFSNSRSEMNVSTLELGDSALYLCASSLGLAGDYNEQFFGPGTRLTVL.

The V gene is TRBV6-1, the J gene TRBJ2-1, with D tentatively TRBD1 (5 bases). The germline gives CDR1 MNHNS, CDR2 SASEGT. V was pared by 3 bases and J by 0 bases, with 12 bases between. The CDR3 sequence is 16 residues long. The chain's CDR3 is CASSDRQGSSYNEQFF. CDR3 in DNA: TGTGCCAGCAGTGATCGGCAGGGCAGCTCCTACAATGAGCAGTTCTTC.

This clonotype was counted between two and nine times. In DNA, the CDR3 is TGTGCCAGCAGTTTTTCTAGCGGGGTTCGTGGCTCCTACAATGAGCAGTTCTTC. This translates into CASSFSSGVRGSYNEQFF. The rearrangement links TRBV27 to TRBJ2-1; 9 nucleotides align to TRBD2. The CDR3 runs to 18 residues. The V gene end was trimmed by 3 bases and the J gene end by 0 bases; junction bases not matched to a gene: 9. The germline V gene has CDR1 MNHEY and CDR2 SMNVEV (reference sequence).

Only a few counts were recorded for this clonotype. The V call is TRBV27, the J call TRBJ2-1; D possibly corresponds to TRBD2 (6 bases). Trimming took 2 bases from V and 6 from J, leaving 17 bases between them. Per the germline V gene, CDR1 is MNHEY and CDR2 is SMNVEV (reference sequence). The CDR3 length is 16 residues. The CDR3 reads CASSLGRGIRSNEQFF. The CDR3 DNA is TGTGCCAGCAGTTTAGGGCGGGGAATAAGGTCCAATGAGCAGTTCTTC.

This clonotype has just a few counts. This chain uses TRBV28 with TRBJ1-1, with D hard to call. The V end was cut by 8 bases, the J end by 5 bases, with 6 bases between. The CDR3 is 10 amino acids. Germline loops: CDR1 MDHEN, CDR2 SYDVKM. This CDR3 reads CASLRTEAFF. The CDR3 region has the DNA TGTGCCAGCTTGCGTACTGAAGCTTTCTTT.

Concerning this clonotype itself: At one boundary the junction diverges from the germline segment, which might be a read error. CDR3 in amino acids: CASSYSVNAYSHSGNTIYF. The CDR3 DNA follows: TGTGCCAGCAGTTACTCGGTCAATGCGTACAGTCACTCTGGAAACACCATATATTTT. The chain couples TRBV6-4 to TRBJ1-3, with D unclear. Germline CDR1 and CDR2: MRHNA and SNTAGT. The CDR3 is 19 amino acids.

This clonotype was seen ten or more times. This chain joins TRBV5-1 and TRBJ1-4; D unclear. The germline V gene encodes CDR1 SGHRS and CDR2 YFSETQ. The CDR3 extends over 16 amino acids. Trimming removed 4 bases at V and 5 bases at J, with 18 bases between. CDR3 sequence: CASSEGIGVVNEKLFF. Written as DNA, the CDR3 is TGCGCCAGCAGCGAGGGAATCGGGGTCGTAAATGAAAAACTGTTTTTT.

This clonotype occurred a few times. This sequence joins TRBV4-1 and TRBJ2-3; 7 positions agree with TRBD2. Germline CDR1 MGHRA, CDR2 YSYEKL. The CDR3 runs to 15 residues. J lost 4 bases, V lost 4 bases, and 8 bases had no gene match. CDR3 coding DNA: TGCGCCAGCAGCCCTCCGGGGGGTGTCTCAGATACGCAGTATTTT. Translated, it gives CASSPPGGVSDTQYF.

This clonotype has only a few counts. V and J are TRBV4-1 and TRBJ2-7, with 8 bases that match TRBD1. This CDR3 is 16 amino acids long. The germline gives CDR1 MGHRA, CDR2 YSYEKL. The trim removed 1 base at V and 2 bases at J, leaving 7 bases unmatched. CDR3 nucleotides: TGCGCCAGCAGCCAAGTTCGGACAGGGACCCCCTACGAGCAGTACGTC. It codes for CASSQVRTGTPYEQYV.

Only a few counts were recorded for this clonotype. The chain uses TRBV7-9 and TRBJ2-7, with D perhaps matching TRBD2 (6 bases). Trimming cost V 2 bases and J 2 bases, with 13 bases left between them. Germline V gene data show CDR1 as SEHNR and CDR2 as FQNEAQ (reference sequence). This CDR3 is 15 amino acids long. The CDR3 nucleotides are TGTGCCAGCAGCTTAAGGGCGGGACCTACCTACGAGCAGTACTTC. Translating gives CASSLRAGPTYEQYF.

This clonotype has a handful of counts. V is TRBV7-8 and J is TRBJ2-5, with TRBD1 matching over 8 bases. This CDR3 region has 15 residues. Per germline, CDR1 SGHVS and CDR2 FQNEAQ. With 5 bases clipped from V and 4 bases from J, the junction kept 9 bases outside the gene matches. The CDR3, as DNA: TGTGCCAGCAGCCCGCCGACAGGGGTCTTAGAGACCCAGTACTTC. It specifies CASSPPTGVLETQYF.

There are many counts of this clonotype. This chain links TRBV7-8 with TRBJ2-7, with D perhaps TRBD2 (6 bases). CDR3 length: 16 residues. CDR1 and CDR2 (germline): SGHVS, FQNEAQ. V was trimmed by 0 bases and J by 2 bases, leaving 14 bases between them. The CDR3 spells CASSLADGTGAYEQYV. The CDR3 coding sequence is TGTGCCAGCAGCTTAGCCGATGGGACGGGAGCCTACGAGCAGTACGTC.

The chain has TRBV5-1 and TRBJ2-1, with D possibly matching TRBD2 (6 bases). The V gene's germline CDR1 is SGHRS and CDR2 YFSETQ. Trimming left V 4 bases short and J 6 bases short, with 17 bases between. The CDR3 runs to 15 residues. CDR3 coding DNA: TGCGCCAGCAGCCCTACCCCGGACTACTCCAATGAGCAGTTCTTC. It codes for CASSPTPDYSNEQFF.

The chain has TRBV6-1 and TRBJ2-3, with D unclear. CDR1 MNHNS and CDR2 SASEGT come from the germline V gene. V lost 5 bases and J lost 1, with 16 bases in between. This CDR3 contains 16 residues. This CDR3 is CASSPRHPIRTDTQYF. In DNA, the CDR3 is TGTGCCAGCAGTCCCCGACATCCTATACGCACAGATACGCAGTATTTT.

This sequence joins TRBV3-1 and TRBJ2-1; D perhaps matches TRBD1 (6 bases). Germline CDR1 reads LGHDT; CDR2 reads YNNKEL (reference sequence). V was clipped by 1 base and J by 0 bases, with 10 bases between them. CDR3 size: 16 residues. The chain's CDR3 is CASSQVWGLSYNEQFF. CDR3 DNA sequence: TGTGCCAGCAGCCAAGTTTGGGGGCTCTCCTACAATGAGCAGTTCTTC.

This clonotype occurred many times. This chain uses TRBV6-5 with TRBJ2-7, with D hard to call. Trimming cost V 7 bases and J 2 bases, with 9 bases left between them. This CDR3 spans 12 amino acids. Germline V CDR1 and CDR2: MNHEY, SVGAGI. CDR3 in DNA: TGTGCCAGCAAGGGCACAACCTACGAGCAGTACTTC. This sequence encodes CASKGTTYEQYF.

J is TRBJ2-1 and V is TRBV7-9; D is ambiguous. V lost 1 base to trimming and J lost 8 bases, with 15 bases between them. The CDR3 loop spans 15 amino acids. CDR1 is SEHNR and CDR2 is FQNEAQ in the germline V gene (reference sequence). CDR3: CASSLGPADGYEQFF. Here the CDR3 DNA reads TGTGCCAGCAGCTTAGGGCCTGCCGATGGCTATGAGCAGTTCTTC.

This clonotype was found many times. The CDR3: CASSLYVSSYEQYV. DNA of the CDR3: TGTGCCAGCAGCTTGTATGTGAGCTCCTACGAGCAGTACGTC. This sequence joins TRBV5-6 and TRBJ2-7; no firm D call. The CDR3 consists of 14 residues. Germline CDR1 is SGHDT and CDR2 is YYEEEE. Trimming left V 1 base short and J 0 bases short, with 8 bases between.

Points on this clonotype: Since a much larger clone is just one base distant, this may be a read error. This sequence joins TRBV12-3 or TRBV12-4 and TRBJ2-1; D call uncertain. The length of the CDR3 is 14 residues. CDR3 residues: CASSLISQRNGQFF. The CDR3 DNA follows: TGTGCCAGCAGTTTAATATCCCAAAGAAATGGGCAGTTCTTC.

V usage is TRBV27 and J usage is TRBJ2-4, with 7 bases identical to TRBD1. Looked up from germline, CDR1 is MNHEY and CDR2 is SMNVEV (reference sequence). The CDR3 loop spans 17 amino acids. V was clipped by 6 bases and J by 2 bases; unmatched bases: 13. The chain's CDR3 is CASSHILTQGSKNIQYF. CDR3 bases: TGTGCCAGCAGCCACATACTGACACAGGGGTCCAAAAACATTCAGTACTTC.

This clonotype was counted a few times. The chain uses TRBV28 and TRBJ1-5, with 8 bases identical to TRBD1. Per the germline V gene, CDR1 is MDHEN and CDR2 is SYDVKM. After removal of 6 bases from V and 6 bases from J, the junction contained 7 bases not matched to a gene. The CDR3 spans 14 residues. CDR3 bases: TGTGCCAGCAGGTCTGGACAGGGCGGTCAGCCCCAGCATTTT. Its protein product is CASRSGQGGQPQHF. The whole variable domain, filled in from reference TRBV28 and TRBJ1-5, reads DVKVTQSSRYLVKRTGEKVFLECVQDMDHENMFWYRQDPGLGLRLIYFSYDVKMKEKGDIPEGYSVSREKKERFSLILESASTNQTSMYLCASRSGQGGQPQHFGDGTRLSIL.